This TCR beta chain emerged from a study of identical twins. V lost 6 bases and J lost 2, with 14 bases in between. CDR1 and CDR2 (germline): LNHDA, SQIVND (reference sequence). CDR3 length equals 15 residues. Template switching created a universal primer site, and the cDNA included unique molecular identifiers. MiXCR, run by TCRdb on the 5' RACE reads, gives a single entry per CDR3 protein. The table shows around 530,000 distinct CDR3 sequences, with 12% to 15% occurring only once. This clonotype has only a few counts. The antigen remains undetermined. Study observations and caveats: There was more out-of-frame TCR alpha sharing in monozygotic twins than models estimated. Some out-of-frame alpha sequences were shared by twins, and these showed excess low generation probability.

The sample was also reused in another study, on yellow fever vaccine responses in identical twins. From that study: Reportedly, the T cell response mounted by twins to vaccine seemed partly convergent, partly personalized.

Sample: CD4+ T cells sorted from blood. This TCR was recovered from a woman aged 18 to 35 in good health. The gene calls are TRBV19 and TRBJ1-5, with D perhaps TRBD1 (5 bases). The CDR3 DNA follows: TGTGCCAGTAGGGTAAGGGGAGGGGGCAATCAGCCCCAGCATTTT. Residues: CASRVRGGGNQPQHF.